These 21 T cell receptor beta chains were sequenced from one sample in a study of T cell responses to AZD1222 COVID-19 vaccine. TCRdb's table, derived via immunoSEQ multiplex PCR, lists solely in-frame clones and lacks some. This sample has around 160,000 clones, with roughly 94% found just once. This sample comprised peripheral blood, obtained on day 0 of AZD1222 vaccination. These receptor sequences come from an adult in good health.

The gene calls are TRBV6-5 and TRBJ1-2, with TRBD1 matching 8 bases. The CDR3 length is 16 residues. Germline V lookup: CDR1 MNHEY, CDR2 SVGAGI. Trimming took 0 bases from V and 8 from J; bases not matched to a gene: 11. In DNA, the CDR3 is TGTGCCAGCAGTTACTCGACCAGATCAGACAGGGGAGGCTACACCTTC. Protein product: CASSYSTRSDRGGYTF.

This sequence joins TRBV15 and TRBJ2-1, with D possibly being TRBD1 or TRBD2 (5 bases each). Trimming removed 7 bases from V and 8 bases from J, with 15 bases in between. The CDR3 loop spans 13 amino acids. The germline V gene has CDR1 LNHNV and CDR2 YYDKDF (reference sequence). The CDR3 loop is CATKRDLLDEQFF. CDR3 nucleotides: TGTGCCACCAAACGGGACCTTTTGGATGAGCAGTTCTTC. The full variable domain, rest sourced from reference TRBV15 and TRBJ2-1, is DAMVIQNPRYQVTQFGKPVTLSCSQTLNHNVMYWYQQKSSQAPKLLFHYYDKDFNNEADTPDNFQSRRPNTSFCFLDIRSPGLGDTAMYLCATKRDLLDEQFFGPGTRLTVL.

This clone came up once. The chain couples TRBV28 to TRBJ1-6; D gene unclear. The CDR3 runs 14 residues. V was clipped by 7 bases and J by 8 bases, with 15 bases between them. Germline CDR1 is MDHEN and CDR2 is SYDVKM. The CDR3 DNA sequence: TGTGCCAGCAACACCAGGAGTGAGGATTCACCCCTCCACTTT. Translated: CASNTRSEDSPLHF.

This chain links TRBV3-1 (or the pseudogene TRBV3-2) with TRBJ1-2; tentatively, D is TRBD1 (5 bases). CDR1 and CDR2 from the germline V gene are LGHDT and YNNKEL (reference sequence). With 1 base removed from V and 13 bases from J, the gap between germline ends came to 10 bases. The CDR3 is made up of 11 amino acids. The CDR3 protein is CASSQVGECTF. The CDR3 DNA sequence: TGTGCCAGCAGCCAAGTGGGGGAGTGCACCTTC.

CDR3 nucleotide sequence: TGTGCCAGCAGCTTACCCGGGAGCTACAATGAGCAGTTCTTC. Protein product: CASSLPGSYNEQFF. The chain combines TRBV7-9 with TRBJ2-1; D might be TRBD2 (6 bases). Germline CDR1 reads SEHNR; CDR2 reads FQNEAQ (reference sequence). The CDR3 is made up of 14 amino acids. Trimming left V 2 bases short and J 3 bases short, with 8 bases between.

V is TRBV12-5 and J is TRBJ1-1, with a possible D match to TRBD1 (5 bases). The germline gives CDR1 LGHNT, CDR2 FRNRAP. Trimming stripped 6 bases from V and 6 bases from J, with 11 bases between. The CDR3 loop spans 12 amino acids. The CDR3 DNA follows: TGTGCTAGTGGAGGGGATGGGGCTGAAGCTTTCTTT. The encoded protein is CASGGDGAEAFF.

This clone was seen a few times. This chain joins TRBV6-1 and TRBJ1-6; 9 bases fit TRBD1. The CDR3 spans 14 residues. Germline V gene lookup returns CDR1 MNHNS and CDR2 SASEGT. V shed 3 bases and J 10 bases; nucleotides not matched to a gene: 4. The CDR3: CASSEGTGPSPLHF. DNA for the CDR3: TGTGCCAGCAGTGAGGGGACAGGGCCCTCACCCCTCCACTTT.

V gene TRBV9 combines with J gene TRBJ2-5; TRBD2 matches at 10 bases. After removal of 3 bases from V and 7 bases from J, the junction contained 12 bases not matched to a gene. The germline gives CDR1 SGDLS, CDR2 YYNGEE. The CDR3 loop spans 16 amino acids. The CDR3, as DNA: TGTGCCAGCAGCGGGGCCCCCCTCTCTAGCGGGGGGACCCAGTACTTC. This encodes CASSGAPLSSGGTQYF. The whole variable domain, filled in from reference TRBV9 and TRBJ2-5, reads DSGVTQTPKHLITATGQRVTLRCSPRSGDLSVYWYQQSLDQGLQFLIQYYNGEERAKGNILERFSAQQFPDLHSELNLSSLELGDSALYFCASSGAPLSSGGTQYFGPGTRLLVL.

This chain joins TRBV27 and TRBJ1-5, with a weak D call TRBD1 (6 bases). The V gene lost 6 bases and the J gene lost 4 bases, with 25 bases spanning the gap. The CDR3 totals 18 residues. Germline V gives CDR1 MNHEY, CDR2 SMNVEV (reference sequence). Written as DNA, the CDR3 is TGTGCCAGCAGCGACCCCCCGGGACACCCGACGGAAAATCAGCCCCAGCATTTT. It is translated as CASSDPPGHPTENQPQHF.

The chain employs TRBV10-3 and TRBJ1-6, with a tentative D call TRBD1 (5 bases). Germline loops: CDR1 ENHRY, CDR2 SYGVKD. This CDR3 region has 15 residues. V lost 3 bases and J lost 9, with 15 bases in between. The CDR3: CAISDGTAMGSPLHF. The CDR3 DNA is TGTGCCATCAGTGATGGGACGGCCATGGGTTCACCCCTCCACTTT.

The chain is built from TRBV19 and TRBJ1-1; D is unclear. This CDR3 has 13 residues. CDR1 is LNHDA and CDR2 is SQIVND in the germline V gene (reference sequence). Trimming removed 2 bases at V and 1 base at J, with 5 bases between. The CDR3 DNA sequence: TGTGCCAGTAGTATAAACCCGAACACTGAAGCTTTCTTT. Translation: CASSINPNTEAFF.

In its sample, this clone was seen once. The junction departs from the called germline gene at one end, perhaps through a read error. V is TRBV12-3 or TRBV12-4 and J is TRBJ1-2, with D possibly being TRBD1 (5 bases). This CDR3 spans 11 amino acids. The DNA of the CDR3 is TGTGCCAGCAGTCTTAGGGGTCAGGACCACTTC. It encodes CASSLRGQDHF.

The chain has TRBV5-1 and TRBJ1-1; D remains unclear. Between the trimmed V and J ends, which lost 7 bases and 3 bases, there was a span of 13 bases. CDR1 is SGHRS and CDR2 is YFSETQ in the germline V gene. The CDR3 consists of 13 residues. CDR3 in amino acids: CASQWAGDTEAFF. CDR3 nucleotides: TGCGCCAGCCAGTGGGCTGGGGACACTGAAGCTTTCTTT.

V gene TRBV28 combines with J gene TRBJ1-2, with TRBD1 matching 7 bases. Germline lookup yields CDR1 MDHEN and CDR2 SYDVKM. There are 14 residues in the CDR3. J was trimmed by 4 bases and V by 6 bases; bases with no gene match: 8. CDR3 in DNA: TGTGCCAGCAGAGCCCGGGACAGAGCCTATGGCTACACCTTC. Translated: CASRARDRAYGYTF.

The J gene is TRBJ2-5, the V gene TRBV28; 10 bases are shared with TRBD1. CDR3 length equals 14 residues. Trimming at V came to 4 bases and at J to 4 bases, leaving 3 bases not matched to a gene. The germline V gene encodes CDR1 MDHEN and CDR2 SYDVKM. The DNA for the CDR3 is TGTGCCAGCAGTTCATGGACAGGGGGAGAGACCCAGTACTTC. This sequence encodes CASSSWTGGETQYF.

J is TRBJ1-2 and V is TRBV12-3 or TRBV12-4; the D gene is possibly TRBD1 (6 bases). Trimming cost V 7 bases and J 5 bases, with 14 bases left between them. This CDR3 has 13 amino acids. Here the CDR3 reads CASNGGPRYGYTF. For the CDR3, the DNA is TGTGCCAGCAATGGGGGCCCCCGTTATGGCTACACCTTC.

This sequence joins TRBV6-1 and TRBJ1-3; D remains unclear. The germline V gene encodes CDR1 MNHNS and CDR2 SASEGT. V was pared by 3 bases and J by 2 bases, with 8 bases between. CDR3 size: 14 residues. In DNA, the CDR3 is TGTGCCAGCAGTGACCCCCCAGCTGGAAACACCATATATTTT. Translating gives CASSDPPAGNTIYF.

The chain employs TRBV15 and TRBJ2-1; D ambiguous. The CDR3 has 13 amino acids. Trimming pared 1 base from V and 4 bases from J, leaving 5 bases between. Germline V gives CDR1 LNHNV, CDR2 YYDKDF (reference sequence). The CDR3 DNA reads TGTGCCACCAGCAGAGGTAGATACAATGAGCAGTTCTTC. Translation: CATSRGRYNEQFF.

This CDR3 reads CSVYRQMNTEAFF. The CDR3 nucleotides are TGCAGCGTTTATCGACAGATGAACACTGAAGCTTTCTTT. The rearrangement uses TRBV29-1 and TRBJ1-1; TRBD1 might be the D (5 bases). The CDR3 is 13 amino acids. Germline-derived CDR1 and CDR2 are SQVTM and ANQGSEA. The V and J ends lost 5 bases and 0 bases respectively, with 10 bases between them.

The DNA of the CDR3 is TGTGCCAGCAGTGAACACCAGACCGGGACCGCTTATAATTCACCCCTCCACTTT. Residues: CASSEHQTGTAYNSPLHF. The chain couples TRBV6-1 to TRBJ1-6, with TRBD1 as a possible D gene (5 bases). V lost 2 bases and J 4 bases, leaving 18 bases between the germline ends. This CDR3 is 18 amino acids long. Germline CDR1 reads MNHNS; CDR2 reads SASEGT.

CDR3 region: CSASTPKGEGYEQYF. The CDR3 DNA is TGCAGTGCTAGTACCCCGAAAGGTGAGGGCTACGAGCAGTACTTC. V gene TRBV20-1 combines with J gene TRBJ2-7, with TRBD2 as a possible D gene (5 bases). The CDR3 has 15 residues. V was trimmed by 3 bases and J by 3 bases, leaving 18 bases between them. Germline V gives CDR1 DFQATT, CDR2 SNEGSKA (reference sequence).